A selection of T cell receptor beta chains follows, all from one sample in a study of Ad26.COV2.S vaccination and SARS-CoV-2 variants. Method: immunoSEQ multiplex PCR; TCRdb's copy keeps in-frame clones and lacks some. The sample contains 400,000 to 500,000 clones, 75% to 90% of which appear only once. Sequences were derived from peripheral blood, sampled in a trial of Ad26.COV2.S vaccine versus placebo. These receptors originate from a person aged 18-60 years who received the Ad26.COV2.S COVID-19 vaccine or a placebo. Each CDR3 is given with its conserved first and last residue. D genes are given only for firm matches. For some rows the clone size is stated as once, few or many, or as a class when expanded; others skip it.

j_gene: TRBJ1-1; v_gene: TRBV7-8; d_gene: -; abundance: -; CDR3nt: TGTGCCAGCAGCACCTGGACAGCGAACACTGAAGCTTTCTTT; CDR3aa: CASSTWTANTEAFF
j_gene: TRBJ2-5; v_gene: TRBV24-1; d_gene: -; abundance: -; CDR3nt: TGTGCCACCAGTGCCCCCAGTGGGGAGACCCAGTACTTC; CDR3aa: CATSAPSGETQYF
j_gene: TRBJ2-5; v_gene: TRBV4-1; d_gene: -; abundance: -; CDR3nt: TGCGCCAGCAGCCAAGTCAGGAAAGAGACCCAGTACTTC; CDR3aa: CASSQVRKETQYF
j_gene: TRBJ2-1; v_gene: TRBV29-1; d_gene: TRBD2; abundance: -; CDR3nt: TGCAGCGTGGGACTAGCGGGGGAACGATACAATGAGCAGTTCTTC; CDR3aa: CSVGLAGERYNEQFF
j_gene: TRBJ1-6; v_gene: TRBV7-2; d_gene: TRBD1; abundance: -; CDR3nt: TGTGCCAGCAGCTTAGGGGACAGGCCCCCCCTCCACTTT; CDR3aa: CASSLGDRPPLHF
j_gene: TRBJ2-6; v_gene: TRBV4-1; d_gene: TRBD2; abundance: -; CDR3nt: TGCGCCAGCAGCCAAGATCATCCCGGGGGGGCCCTCGGGGCCAACGTCCTGACTTTC; CDR3aa: CASSQDHPGGALGANVLTF
j_gene: TRBJ2-6; v_gene: TRBV9; d_gene: -; abundance: -; CDR3nt: TGTGCCAGCAGCGTAAGGCAGGACAGAGCGTCCTCTGGGGCCAACGTCCTGACTTTC; CDR3aa: CASSVRQDRASSGANVLTF
j_gene: TRBJ2-1; v_gene: TRBV7-9; d_gene: -; abundance: -; CDR3nt: TGTGCCAGCAGCTTCAGCGGGTTCGAGCAGTTCTTC; CDR3aa: CASSFSGFEQFF
j_gene: TRBJ1-5; v_gene: TRBV6-5; d_gene: -; abundance: -; CDR3nt: TGTGCCAGCAGTTACAGGGACAGCAATCAGCCCCAGCATTTT; CDR3aa: CASSYRDSNQPQHF
j_gene: TRBJ2-1; v_gene: TRBV5-1; d_gene: TRBD2; abundance: -; CDR3nt: TGCGCCAGCAGCTTGTCTTTATCTAGCGGGAGCGGTGAGCAGTTCTTC; CDR3aa: CASSLSLSSGSGEQFF
j_gene: TRBJ1-4; v_gene: TRBV7-8; d_gene: -; abundance: -; CDR3nt: TGTGCCACTGGGGGTGGGGGCGAAAAACTGTTTTTT; CDR3aa: CATGGGGEKLFF
j_gene: TRBJ2-1; v_gene: TRBV15; d_gene: -; abundance: -; CDR3nt: TGTGCCACCAGCAGAGATACGAGTGAGCAGTTCTTC; CDR3aa: CATSRDTSEQFF
j_gene: TRBJ2-3; v_gene: TRBV5-1; d_gene: TRBD2; abundance: -; CDR3nt: TGCGCCAGCAGCTTGGCCCGAACTAGCGGTACCACAGATACGCAGTATTTT; CDR3aa: CASSLARTSGTTDTQYF
j_gene: TRBJ1-5; v_gene: TRBV5-6; d_gene: TRBD1; abundance: -; CDR3nt: TGTGCCAGCAGCTTGGCAGGGGGTGATCAGCCCCAGCATTTT; CDR3aa: CASSLAGGDQPQHF
j_gene: TRBJ2-2; v_gene: TRBV28; d_gene: -; abundance: -; CDR3nt: TGTGCCAGCAGTTCCTGGACCGGAAACACCGGGGAGCTGTTTTTT; CDR3aa: CASSSWTGNTGELFF
j_gene: TRBJ2-3; v_gene: TRBV18; d_gene: TRBD1; abundance: -; CDR3nt: TGTGCCAGCTCACAACCGGGACAGGGCACAGATACGCAGTATTTT; CDR3aa: CASSQPGQGTDTQYF
j_gene: TRBJ1-1; v_gene: TRBV19; d_gene: TRBD1; abundance: -; CDR3nt: TGTGCCAGTAGTACCCGGGGGACAGTTACTAAGGACACTGAAGCTTTCTTT; CDR3aa: CASSTRGTVTKDTEAFF
j_gene: TRBJ1-1; v_gene: TRBV7-8; d_gene: TRBD1; abundance: -; CDR3nt: TGTGCCAGCAGCTTATGGGACAGGTACAATTCTGAAGCTTTCTTT; CDR3aa: CASSLWDRYNSEAFF
j_gene: TRBJ1-4; v_gene: TRBV6-6; d_gene: -; abundance: -; CDR3nt: TGTGCCAGCAGTTATTTCGAAGTGGAAGAAAAACTGTTTTTT; CDR3aa: CASSYFEVEEKLFF
j_gene: TRBJ2-5; v_gene: TRBV7-2; d_gene: -; abundance: -; CDR3nt: TGTGCCAGCAGCCCGAATCGGGGTCAAGAGACCCAGTACTTC; CDR3aa: CASSPNRGQETQYF
j_gene: TRBJ2-2; v_gene: TRBV18; d_gene: -; abundance: -; CDR3nt: TGTGCCAGCTCACTCCCTCTAGCGACTAACACCGGGGAGCTGTTTTTT; CDR3aa: CASSLPLATNTGELFF
j_gene: TRBJ2-5; v_gene: TRBV6-2/TRBV6-3; d_gene: TRBD2; abundance: -; CDR3nt: TGTGCCAGCAGTTCCCTGGGGCTAGCGGGGGGGCCGTATGGCGAGACCCAGTACTTC; CDR3aa: CASSSLGLAGGPYGETQYF
j_gene: TRBJ2-7; v_gene: TRBV2; d_gene: -; abundance: few; CDR3nt: TGTGCCAGCAGTCGACAGAGCTCCTACGAGCAGTACTTC; CDR3aa: CASSRQSSYEQYF
j_gene: TRBJ2-3; v_gene: TRBV5-1; d_gene: -; abundance: -; CDR3nt: TGCGCCAGCAGCTGGACTGTCACAGATACGCAGTATTTT; CDR3aa: CASSWTVTDTQYF
j_gene: TRBJ1-5; v_gene: TRBV28; d_gene: -; abundance: -; CDR3nt: TGTGCCAGCAGTCGCACCAGGGGAGCGGGCCGGGGCAATCAGCCCCAGCATTTT; CDR3aa: CASSRTRGAGRGNQPQHF
j_gene: TRBJ1-6; v_gene: TRBV5-6; d_gene: -; abundance: -; CDR3nt: TGTGCCAGCAGCTTGGCCTCGCGGGGTAGCCCTGATTCACCCCTCCACTTT; CDR3aa: CASSLASRGSPDSPLHF
j_gene: TRBJ1-5; v_gene: TRBV19; d_gene: -; abundance: -; CDR3nt: TGTGCCAGTAGTATAGGGGGTTATCAGCCCCAGCATTTT; CDR3aa: CASSIGGYQPQHF
j_gene: TRBJ2-2; v_gene: TRBV11-3; d_gene: -; abundance: -; CDR3nt: TGTGCCAGCAGCCCCGGTAGGGGAGAGGGGGAGCTGTTTTTT; CDR3aa: CASSPGRGEGELFF